This section outlines one T cell receptor (beta chain) sequence together with its context. What it binds is not known. This sample stems from a study of cytomegalovirus exposure and HLA in healthy donors. Primers included in the PCR were 60 Vbeta and 13 Jbeta primers. The data were produced by immunoSEQ multiplex PCR, yet TCRdb's version contains in-frame clones alone and is incomplete. The sample totals some 80,000 clones. The CDR3 has 16 residues. Deletions cut 2 bases from V and 8 bases from J, with 18 bases between. Germline CDR1 and CDR2: SGHTA and FQGNSA. Study results and limitations: When a later analysis was performed, an Asian-associated ancestry cluster reportedly had fewer N-insertions than the approximately 600-donor mean. The majority of TCR sequences were rare, yet some public TCRs appeared in many donors.

The sample was PBMCs. The chain links TRBV7-2 to TRBJ1-4, with D unresolved. This receptor was obtained from a woman in her twenties or thirties in good health and CMV-seronegative. The CDR3 nucleotides are TGTGCCAGCAGCTTAAACAGTCCACTTTCCCAAGAAAAACTGTTTTTT. Protein product: CASSLNSPLSQEKLFF.